This record concerns one TCR beta chain sequence. This receptor's antigen is unknown. Base qualities are missing; no much larger clone stands one base away. From the cysteine up to the phenylalanine, the CDR3 has a length of 16 residues. This entry keeps only the CDR3 DNA: 48 bases, framed from base 1. CDR1 and CDR2 (ENHRY, SYGVKD) derive from the germline V gene. Trimming accounts for 7 bases at V and 0 bases at J, while the number of junction bases matched to no gene is 6. This specimen comes from a study of T cell changes during pregnancy in multiple sclerosis (dated by TCRdb to about 2019). The study in broad terms: Changes in the T cell repertoire over the course of pregnancy were examined in this study in women with multiple sclerosis.

Libraries came from the immunoSEQ multiplex PCR assay. The table comes from immuneACCESS by way of TCRdb, which keeps in-frame sequences with V and J called. Part of the clones is missing from these tables; in studies checked, under half for an unresolved V gene and the rest for unknown reasons. The sample profile shows 100,000 to 130,000 clones; 80% to 95% of them were found once. The biggest ten clones account for about 0.78% of the sample. The sequence derives from a female donor in good health, enrolled as a control in a pregnancy study. The sample was peripheral blood, taken in the third trimester of pregnancy. This chain is built from TRBV10-3 and TRBJ1-3, with TRBD1 identical over 10 junction bases. CDR3 reads: CAITGQGGYSGNTIYF. The DNA sequence is as follows: TGTGCCATCACAGGACAGGGGGGCTACTCTGGAAACACCATATATTTT.